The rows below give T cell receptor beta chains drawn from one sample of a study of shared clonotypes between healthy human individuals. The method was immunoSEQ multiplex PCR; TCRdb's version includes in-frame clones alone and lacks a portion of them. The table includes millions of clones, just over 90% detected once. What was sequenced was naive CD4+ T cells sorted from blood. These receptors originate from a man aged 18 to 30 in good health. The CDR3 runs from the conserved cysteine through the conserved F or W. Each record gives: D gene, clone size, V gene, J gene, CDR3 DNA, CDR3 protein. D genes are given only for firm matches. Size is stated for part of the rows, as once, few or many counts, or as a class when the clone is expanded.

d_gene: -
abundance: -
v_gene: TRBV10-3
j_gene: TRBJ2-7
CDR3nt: TGTGCCATCAGTCGCCCAGGGGTTGGCGAGCAGTACTTC
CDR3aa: CAISRPGVGEQYF

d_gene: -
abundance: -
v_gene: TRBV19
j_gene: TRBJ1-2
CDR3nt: TGTGCCAGTAGTATGGACAGCACCTTCTATGGCTACACCTTC
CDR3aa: CASSMDSTFYGYTF

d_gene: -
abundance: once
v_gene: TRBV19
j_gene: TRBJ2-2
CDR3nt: TGTGCCAGTAGTAGAACCGGGACAAGGGGCCCCGGGGAGCTGTTTTTT
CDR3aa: CASSRTGTRGPGELFF

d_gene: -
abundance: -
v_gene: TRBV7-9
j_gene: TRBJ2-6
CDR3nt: TGTGCCAGCAGTTGGGAGGGGGCTCGGGCCAACGTCCTGACTTTC
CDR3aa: CASSWEGARANVLTF

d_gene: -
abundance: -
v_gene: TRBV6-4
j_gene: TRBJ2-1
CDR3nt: TGTGCCAGCAGTGACTCTGCGATAGCGGTTACGGGTGAGCAGTTCTTC
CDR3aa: CASSDSAIAVTGEQFF

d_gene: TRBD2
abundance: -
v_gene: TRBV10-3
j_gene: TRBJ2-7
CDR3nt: TGTGCCATCGCAGCTAGCGGGACCTCCTATGAGCAGTACTTC
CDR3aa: CAIAASGTSYEQYF

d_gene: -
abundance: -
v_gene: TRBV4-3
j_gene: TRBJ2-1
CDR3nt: TGCGCCAGCAGCTTTCGTGGAGGGCCCCATGAGCAGTTCTTC
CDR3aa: CASSFRGGPHEQFF

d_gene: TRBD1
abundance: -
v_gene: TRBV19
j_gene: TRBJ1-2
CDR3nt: TGTGCCAGTAGTTCACAGGGGAACTATGGCTACACCTTC
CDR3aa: CASSSQGNYGYTF

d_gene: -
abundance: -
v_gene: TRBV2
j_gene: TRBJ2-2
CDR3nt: TGTGCCAGCAGACCCGGGACATTTAACACCGGGGAGCTGTTTTTT
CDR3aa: CASRPGTFNTGELFF

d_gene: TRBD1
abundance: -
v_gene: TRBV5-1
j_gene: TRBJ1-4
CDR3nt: TGCGCCAGCAGCATCAGGGGGGGCGGCGAAAAACTGTTTTTT
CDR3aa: CASSIRGGGEKLFF

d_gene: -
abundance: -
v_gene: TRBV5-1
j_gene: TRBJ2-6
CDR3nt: TGCGCCAGCAGCTTGTCATCGGGTCGCCTCTCTGGGGCCAACGTCCTGACTTTC
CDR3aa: CASSLSSGRLSGANVLTF

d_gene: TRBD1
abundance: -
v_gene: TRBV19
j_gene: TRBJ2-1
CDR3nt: TGTGCCAGTAGGAGGACCGACAGGGCTATGTACAATGAGCAGTTCTTC
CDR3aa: CASRRTDRAMYNEQFF

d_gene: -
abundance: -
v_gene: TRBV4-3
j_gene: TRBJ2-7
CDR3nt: TGCGCCAGCAGCCAAGATTCGGGACTGAGCTCCTACGAGCAGTACTTC
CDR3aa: CASSQDSGLSSYEQYF

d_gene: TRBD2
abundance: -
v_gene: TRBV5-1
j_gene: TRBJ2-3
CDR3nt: TGCGCCAGCAAGTCGGAGCGGGGGACAGATACGCAGTATTTT
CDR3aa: CASKSERGTDTQYF

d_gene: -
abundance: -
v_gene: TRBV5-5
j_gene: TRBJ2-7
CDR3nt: TGTGCCAGCAGCTTGGAGTGGGGGAGCGAGCAGTACTTC
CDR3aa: CASSLEWGSEQYF

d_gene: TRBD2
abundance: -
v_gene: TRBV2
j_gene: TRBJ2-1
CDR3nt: TGTGCCAGCGGTAGACTAGCGGGGGGCACGGATGAGCAGTTCTTC
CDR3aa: CASGRLAGGTDEQFF

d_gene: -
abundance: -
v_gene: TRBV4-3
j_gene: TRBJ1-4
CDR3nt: TGCGCCAGCAGCCTATGGACCCTTGGCGAAAAACTGTTTTTT
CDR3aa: CASSLWTLGEKLFF

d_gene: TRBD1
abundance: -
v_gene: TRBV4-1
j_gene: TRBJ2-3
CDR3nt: TGCGCCAGCAGCCAATCTACAGGGGGCGCCGAAGATACGCAGTATTTT
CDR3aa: CASSQSTGGAEDTQYF

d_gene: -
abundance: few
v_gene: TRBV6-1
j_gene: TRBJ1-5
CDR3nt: TGTGCCAGCAAGCCCAGCAATCAGCCCCAGCATTTT
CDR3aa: CASKPSNQPQHF

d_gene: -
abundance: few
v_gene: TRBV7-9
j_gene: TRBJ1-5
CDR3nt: TGTGCCAGCAGCTTGCAGTATCAGCCCCAGCATTTT
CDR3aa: CASSLQYQPQHF

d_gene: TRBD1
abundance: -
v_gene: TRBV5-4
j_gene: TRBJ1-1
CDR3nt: TGTGCCAGCAGCTTGGGCCTAGGGGGCCTTGAAGCTTTCTTT
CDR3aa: CASSLGLGGLEAFF

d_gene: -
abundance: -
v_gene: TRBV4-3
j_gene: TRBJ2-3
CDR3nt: TGCGCCAGCAGCCAAGATCGACAGAAAATGGGGGGTACGCAGTATTTT
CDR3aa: CASSQDRQKMGGTQYF

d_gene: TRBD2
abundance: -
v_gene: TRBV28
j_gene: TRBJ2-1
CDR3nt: TGTGCCAGCAGTTGGGGGGGTTCCTCCTACAATGAGCAGTTCTTC
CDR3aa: CASSWGGSSYNEQFF

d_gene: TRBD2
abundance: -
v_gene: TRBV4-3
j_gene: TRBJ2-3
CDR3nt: TGCGCCAGCAGCCAAGAGCCCGGACTAGCGGTCACAGATACGCAGTATTTT
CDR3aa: CASSQEPGLAVTDTQYF

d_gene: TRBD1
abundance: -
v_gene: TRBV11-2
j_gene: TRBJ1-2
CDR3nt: TGTGCCAGCAGCTTTACGACAGGGAACCCTTATGGCTACACCTTC
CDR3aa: CASSFTTGNPYGYTF

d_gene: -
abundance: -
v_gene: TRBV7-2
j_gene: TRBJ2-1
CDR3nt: TGTGCCAGCAGCTCCCGAGGGGCGGGCCGCTCCTACAATGAGCAGTTCTTC
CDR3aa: CASSSRGAGRSYNEQFF

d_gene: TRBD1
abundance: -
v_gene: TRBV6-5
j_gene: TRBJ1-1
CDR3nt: TGTGCCAGCAGATACAGCGGGGGTACCAGGGGGCCTGAAGCTTTCTTT
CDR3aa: CASRYSGGTRGPEAFF

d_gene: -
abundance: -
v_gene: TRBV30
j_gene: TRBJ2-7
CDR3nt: TGTGCCTGGAGTGTACAGACTAAATCCTACGAGCAGTACTTC
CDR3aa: CAWSVQTKSYEQYF

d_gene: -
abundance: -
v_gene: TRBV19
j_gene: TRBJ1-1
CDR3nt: TGTGCCAGTAGTAACACAGGGCCTGAAGCTTTCTTT
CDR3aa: CASSNTGPEAFF

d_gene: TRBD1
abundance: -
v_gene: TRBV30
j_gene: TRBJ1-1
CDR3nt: TGTGCCTGGAGTCGATCCGTGCGCGGGACAGGGGCCAACAATGGTGAAGCTTTCTTT
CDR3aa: CAWSRSVRGTGANNGEAFF

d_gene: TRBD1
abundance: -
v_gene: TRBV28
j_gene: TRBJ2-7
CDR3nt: TGTGCCAGCAGCCTACCCGGGACAGGGTCATACGAGCAGTACTTC
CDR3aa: CASSLPGTGSYEQYF

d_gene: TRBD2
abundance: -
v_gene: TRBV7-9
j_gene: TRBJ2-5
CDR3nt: TGTGCCAGCAGCCTCACTAGCGGGAGTGGAGAGACCCAGTACTTC
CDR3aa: CASSLTSGSGETQYF

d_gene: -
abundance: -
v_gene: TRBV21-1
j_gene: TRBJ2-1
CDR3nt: TGTGCCAGCAGCAACCGACTAGCGGGGCGCCACAATGAGCAGTTCTTC
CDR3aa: CASSNRLAGRHNEQFF

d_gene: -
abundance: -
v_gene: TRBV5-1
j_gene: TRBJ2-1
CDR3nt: TGCGCCAGCAGAGAGGAGGGGGATGAGCAGTTCTTC
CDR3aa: CASREEGDEQFF

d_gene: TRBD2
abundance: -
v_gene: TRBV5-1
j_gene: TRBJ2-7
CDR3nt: TGCGCCAGCAGCTTGGGAGCGGGGAGGACGGACGAGCAGTACTTC
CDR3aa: CASSLGAGRTDEQYF

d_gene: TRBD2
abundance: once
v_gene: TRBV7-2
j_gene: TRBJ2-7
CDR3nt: TGTGCCAGCAGCTTACAGCGGGGGGACACCTACGAGCAGTACTTC
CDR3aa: CASSLQRGDTYEQYF

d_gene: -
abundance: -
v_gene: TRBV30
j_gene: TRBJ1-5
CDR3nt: TGTGCCTGGAGTTTAGGGCAGGGGAATCAGCCCCAGCATTTT
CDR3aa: CAWSLGQGNQPQHF

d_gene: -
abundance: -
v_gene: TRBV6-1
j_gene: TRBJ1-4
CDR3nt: TGTGCCAGCAAGGGGCGGGAGACCTCCCCTGAAAAACTGTTTTTT
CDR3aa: CASKGRETSPEKLFF

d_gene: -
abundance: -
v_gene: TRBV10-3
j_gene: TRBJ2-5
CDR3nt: TGTGCCATCAGTGAGTCCCTGAAGGAGCAGTACTTC
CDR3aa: CAISESLKEQYF

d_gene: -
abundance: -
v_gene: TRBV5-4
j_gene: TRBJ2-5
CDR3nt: TGTGCCAGCAGCTATGGAGCGGATTTCCAAGAGACCCAGTACTTC
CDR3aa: CASSYGADFQETQYF

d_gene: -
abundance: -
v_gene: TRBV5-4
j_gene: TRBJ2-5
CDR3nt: TGTGCCAGCAGCTTGGGAGGTAGACAAGAGACCCAGTACTTC
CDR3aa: CASSLGGRQETQYF

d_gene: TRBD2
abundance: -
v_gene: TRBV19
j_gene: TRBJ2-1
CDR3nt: TGTGCCAGTAGTATAGAAAAAACTAGCGGGAGAGGTGAGCAGTTCTTC
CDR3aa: CASSIEKTSGRGEQFF

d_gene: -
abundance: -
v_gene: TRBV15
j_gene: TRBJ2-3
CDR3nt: TGTGCCACCAGCAGAGTGGCAGGGGGGGCAGATACGCAGTATTTT
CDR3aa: CATSRVAGGADTQYF

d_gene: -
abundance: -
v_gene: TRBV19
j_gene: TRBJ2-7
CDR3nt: TGTGCCAGTAGCATATCACAGGCGGCCTACGAGCAGTACTTC
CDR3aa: CASSISQAAYEQYF

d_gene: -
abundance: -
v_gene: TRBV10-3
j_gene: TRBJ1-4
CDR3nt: TGTGCCATCAGTGAGTCTGGAGGTGGTAATGAAAAACTGTTTTTT
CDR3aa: CAISESGGGNEKLFF

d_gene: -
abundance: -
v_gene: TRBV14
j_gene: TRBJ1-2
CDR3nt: TGTGCCAGCAGCCAAGGGGGGAAAGGCTACACCTTC
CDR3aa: CASSQGGKGYTF

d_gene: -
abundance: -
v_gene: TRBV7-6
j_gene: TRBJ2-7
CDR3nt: TGTGCCAGCAGCTTAGGGACTATATACGAGCAGTACTTC
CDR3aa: CASSLGTIYEQYF

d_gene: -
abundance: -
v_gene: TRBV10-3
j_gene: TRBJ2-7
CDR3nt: TGTGCCATCAGTGAGAGAGGTGGCAGCTCCTACGAGCAGTACTTC
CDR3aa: CAISERGGSSYEQYF

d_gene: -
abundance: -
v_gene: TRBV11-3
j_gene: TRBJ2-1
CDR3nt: TGTGCCAGCAGCTTAGATTATACGGCCAATGAGCAGTTCTTC
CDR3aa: CASSLDYTANEQFF

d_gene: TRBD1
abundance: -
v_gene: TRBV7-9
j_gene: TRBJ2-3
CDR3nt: TGTGCCAGCAGCTTCCTCCTCGACAGGGGTTCAGATACGCAGTATTTT
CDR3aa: CASSFLLDRGSDTQYF

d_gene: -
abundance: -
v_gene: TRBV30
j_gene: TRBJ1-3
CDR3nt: TGTGCCTGGAGTTCGTCCGGATTACCCGGGGGCACCATATATTTT
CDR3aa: CAWSSSGLPGGTIYF

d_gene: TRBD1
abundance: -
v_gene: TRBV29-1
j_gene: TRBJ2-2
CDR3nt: TGCAGCGCCCAGAGGGGACAGGCCAACACCGGGGAGCTGTTTTTT
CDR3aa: CSAQRGQANTGELFF

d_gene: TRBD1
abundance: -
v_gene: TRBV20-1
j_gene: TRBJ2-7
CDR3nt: TGCAGCGGACAGGGTTCGTACGAGCAGTACTTC
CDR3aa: CSGQGSYEQYF